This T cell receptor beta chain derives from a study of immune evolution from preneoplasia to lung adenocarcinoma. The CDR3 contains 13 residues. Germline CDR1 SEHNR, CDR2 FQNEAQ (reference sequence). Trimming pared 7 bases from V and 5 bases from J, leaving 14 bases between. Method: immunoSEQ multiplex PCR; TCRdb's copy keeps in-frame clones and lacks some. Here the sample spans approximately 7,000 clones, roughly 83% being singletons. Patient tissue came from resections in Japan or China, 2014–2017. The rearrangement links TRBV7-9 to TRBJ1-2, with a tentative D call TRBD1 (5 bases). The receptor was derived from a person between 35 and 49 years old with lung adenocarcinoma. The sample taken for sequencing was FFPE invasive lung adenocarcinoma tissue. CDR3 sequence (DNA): TGTGCCAGCAACCGGGACGGGAGATATGGCTACACCTTC. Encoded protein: CASNRDGRYGYTF.